Described below is a single T cell receptor beta chain sequence and its context. No antigen is known for it. Profiling relied on immunoSEQ multiplex PCR, and the TCRdb table lists in-frame clones only, not all of them. Altogether 200,000 to 300,000 clones are present, roughly 90% being singletons, with the ten largest covering around 10%. Germline CDR1 is MNHEY and CDR2 is SVGAGI. The length of the CDR3 is 14 residues. V lost 7 bases, J lost 0 bases, and 12 bases lay in between. This specimen belongs to a study of Ad26.COV2.S vaccination and SARS-CoV-2 variants. Findings and limits, study-wide: Possibly, TCR breadth and depth analyses underestimated total T cell responses. Placebo recipients and vaccine recipients were similar in non-spike TCR breadth.

As for treatment: about 20 received Ad26.COV2.S at low or high dose, single or two shots; 5 received placebo; per-sample allocation not given. Day 63 following the first vaccine or placebo injection was when the samples were taken. The chain carries TRBV6-5 and TRBJ1-1; D perhaps matches TRBD1 (5 bases). The receptor was isolated from a person aged 18-65 years who received the Ad26.COV2.S COVID-19 vaccine or a placebo. Source: peripheral blood, taken in a trial of Ad26.COV2.S vaccine versus placebo. The CDR3 sequence: CASKKGLLNTEAFF. The CDR3 region has the DNA TGTGCCAGCAAGAAGGGACTCTTGAACACTGAAGCTTTCTTT.